Sequencing of this T cell receptor (beta chain) was carried out in a study of siplizumab effects on memory and regulatory T cells. Study observations and caveats: Significantly reduced by siplizumab was the cumulative frequency of alloreactive sequences, namely those traceable to unstimulated CD4+ memory cells. Proliferating siplizumab-culture Treg suppressive function went unconfirmed. Unstimulated naive T cells seemed to show more diversity than memory cells did, and they also seemed to be among the major contributors to the alloresponse. Unstimulated subsets accounted for the mapping of only a minor share of the clones that were alloreactive.

Per the germline V gene, CDR1 is SGHKS and CDR2 is YYEKEE (reference sequence). V lost 1 base to trimming and J lost 0 bases, with 12 bases between them. The CDR3 loop spans 16 amino acids. The assay was immunoSEQ multiplex PCR, and TCRdb's table has in-frame clones only and misses some. The sample contains 100,000 to 110,000 clones, roughly 93% of which appear only once. Notes on this clone: Its antigen is not known.

Sequencing was carried out using non-Treg CD4+ T cells sorted from blood. The V call is TRBV5-5, the J call TRBJ2-3; unclear D gene. The origin of this receptor is a human donor in good health. The CDR3 loop is CASSLNAGPSTDTQYF. DNA of the CDR3: TGTGCCAGCAGCTTGAACGCCGGACCTAGCACAGATACGCAGTATTTT.